These 20 T cell receptor beta chains were all obtained from the same sample, sequenced in a study of T cells in localized non-small cell lung cancer. Produced via immunoSEQ multiplex PCR; TCRdb's table is partial and in-frame only. The data hold 70,000 to 100,000 clones, with roughly 93% observed a single time. Sequences were derived from PBMCs, sampled before any cancer treatment. The receptors stem from a woman aged 40-70 years with stage II squamous cell lung carcinoma.

V usage is TRBV7-7 and J usage is TRBJ2-5; the D is unclear. Trimming shortened V by 4 bases and J by 9 bases, and 15 bases separated the two germline ends. CDR1 is SSHAT, CDR2 FNYEAQ, per germline (reference sequence). This CDR3 is built from 13 residues. The CDR3 region has the DNA TGTGCCAGCAGCTCTAGGTGGGGAAGGGCCCAGTACTTC. It translates to CASSSRWGRAQYF.

The chain recombines TRBV7-6 with TRBJ1-2, with D perhaps matching TRBD1 (5 bases). The V gene lost 0 bases and the J gene lost 7 bases, with 15 bases spanning the gap. This CDR3 contains 15 residues. The germline V gene has CDR1 SGHVS and CDR2 FNYEAQ. The CDR3 protein is CASSLAPGSGLGYTF. The CDR3 region has the DNA TGTGCCAGCAGCTTAGCGCCGGGGTCAGGGCTTGGCTACACCTTC.

In this sample, this clone turned up once. The rearrangement uses TRBV19 and TRBJ2-1; weak D call: TRBD2 (5 bases). V lost 1 base and J lost 0, with 10 bases in between. CDR3 length equals 16 residues. Germline V gene data show CDR1 as LNHDA and CDR2 as SQIVND (reference sequence). The CDR3 DNA sequence: TGTGCCAGTAGTATAGTAGGGAGCCTCTCCTACAATGAGCAGTTCTTC. Translation: CASSIVGSLSYNEQFF.

The genes are TRBV2 and TRBJ1-1; no definite D call. The CDR3 contains 14 residues. Germline loops: CDR1 SNHLY, CDR2 FYNNEI. V lost 1 base and J 0 bases, leaving 6 bases between the germline ends. The CDR3 loop is CASSEVGMNTEAFF. CDR3 sequence (DNA): TGTGCCAGCAGTGAAGTAGGGATGAACACTGAAGCTTTCTTT.

CDR3 region: CAWRLAGFTDTQYF. Written as DNA, the CDR3 is TGTGCCTGGAGACTAGCGGGATTCACAGATACGCAGTATTTT. The J gene is TRBJ2-3, the V gene TRBV30, with TRBD2 identical over 10 bases. The CDR3 runs to 14 residues. Unmatched junction bases numbered 2, after V lost 3 bases and J lost 2 bases. CDR1 is GTSNPN, CDR2 SVGIG, per germline (reference sequence). Full variable domain (missing parts from reference TRBV30 and TRBJ2-3): SQTIHQWPATLVQPVGSPLSLECTVEGTSNPNLYWYRQAAGRGLQLLFYSVGIGQISSEVPQNLSASRPQDRQFILSSKKLLLSDSGFYLCAWRLAGFTDTQYFGPGTRLTVL.

CDR3 sequence (DNA): TGTGCCAGCAGTGAACATCTGGGGATGGGCAGCACTGAAGCTTTCTTT. Protein product: CASSEHLGMGSTEAFF. The rearrangement uses TRBV2 and TRBJ1-1; D remains ambiguous. Per the germline V gene, CDR1 is SNHLY and CDR2 is FYNNEI. This CDR3 has 16 residues. The ends were cut back, 2 bases at V and 4 bases at J, with 17 bases in the middle.

This clone was recorded a few times. The chain joins TRBV28 to TRBJ2-7; no reliable D call. CDR3 length equals 11 residues. V dropped 4 bases and J dropped 5 bases, with 6 bases sitting between them. Per the germline V gene, CDR1 is MDHEN and CDR2 is SYDVKM. The CDR3 protein is CASSSPNEQYF. The CDR3 nucleotides read TGTGCCAGCAGTTCTCCGAACGAGCAGTACTTC.

V is TRBV27 and J is TRBJ1-6; 7 bases line up with TRBD1. The V gene end was trimmed by 5 bases and the J gene end by 7 bases; junction bases not matched to a gene: 5. This CDR3 is built from 14 residues. Germline V CDR1 and CDR2: MNHEY, SMNVEV (reference sequence). CDR3 amino acids: CASSINRGNSPLHF. Written as DNA, the CDR3 is TGTGCCAGCAGTATTAACAGGGGAAATTCACCCCTCCACTTT.

The chain joins TRBV14 to TRBJ1-6; D gene uncertain. From germline, CDR1 is SGHDN and CDR2 FVKESK. The CDR3 length is 14 residues. The V and J ends lost 3 bases and 10 bases respectively, with 13 bases between them. DNA for the CDR3: TGTGCCAGCAGCCAGTTGACGATAAGGTCACCCCTCCACTTT. This encodes CASSQLTIRSPLHF.

The J gene is TRBJ2-7, the V gene TRBV5-8, with 8 positions matching TRBD1. After removal of 3 bases from V and 2 bases from J, the junction contained 4 bases not matched to a gene. The CDR3 runs 14 residues. Germline V CDR1 and CDR2: SGHTS, YDEGEE. The CDR3 is CASSSTGAAYEQYF. CDR3 in DNA: TGTGCCAGCAGCTCGACAGGGGCTGCCTACGAGCAGTACTTC. The full variable domain, its missing parts supplied by reference TRBV5-8 and TRBJ2-7, is EAGVTQSPTHLIKTRGQQATLRCSPISGHTSVYWYQQALGLGLQFLLWYDEGEERNRGNFPPRFSGRQFPNYSSELNVNALELEDSALYLCASSSTGAAYEQYFGPGTRLTVT.

The rearrangement links TRBV10-3 to TRBJ1-4; 7 bases map to TRBD1. The CDR3 contains 16 residues. Germline V gene data show CDR1 as ENHRY and CDR2 as SYGVKD. V was clipped by 6 bases and J by 0 bases; unmatched bases: 7. CDR3 in amino acids: CAISPGGVATNEKLFF. CDR3 DNA: TGTGCCATCAGCCCAGGGGGGGTTGCAACTAATGAAAAACTGTTTTTT.

This chain links TRBV27 with TRBJ2-6; D call uncertain. Between the trimmed V and J ends, which lost 6 bases and 0 bases, there was a span of 6 bases. The CDR3 runs 14 residues. Per the germline V gene, CDR1 is MNHEY and CDR2 is SMNVEV (reference sequence). This chain's CDR3 is CASRESSGANVLTF. The CDR3 DNA reads as TGTGCCAGCAGGGAGAGCTCTGGGGCCAACGTCCTGACTTTC.

V gene TRBV28 combines with J gene TRBJ1-1; possibly TRBD1 for D (5 bases). The germline V gene has CDR1 MDHEN and CDR2 SYDVKM. This CDR3 is built from 17 residues. CDR3 in DNA: TGTGCTACTCTAACTGGGGGGAGGACCCACATGAACACTGAAGCTTTCTTT. Translating gives CATLTGGRTHMNTEAFF.

The V call is TRBV6-6, the J call TRBJ1-1; D gene uncertain. Looked up from germline, CDR1 is MNHNY and CDR2 is SVGAGI (reference sequence). Trimming took off 7 bases at V and 0 bases at J, with 18 bases between the two ends. The CDR3 length is 16 residues. The CDR3 coding sequence is TGTGCCAGCACACAGAAGAAGATGAGGGTGAACACTGAAGCTTTCTTT. Its translation: CASTQKKMRVNTEAFF.

The V and J genes are TRBV5-1 and TRBJ2-2, with TRBD2 identical over 10 bases. Germline V CDR1 and CDR2: SGHRS, YFSETQ. The CDR3 sequence is 15 residues long. J lost 3 bases, V lost 5 bases, and 4 bases had no gene match. CDR3 protein: CASSRTSGHTGELFF. The CDR3 DNA sequence: TGCGCCAGCAGTCGGACTAGCGGACACACCGGGGAGCTGTTTTTT.

The chain combines TRBV10-3 with TRBJ2-4; either TRBD1 or TRBD2 may fit D (5 bases each). The CDR3 contains 16 residues. The V end lost 4 bases, the J end lost 0 bases, and 13 bases lay between the germline ends. Looked up from germline, CDR1 is ENHRY and CDR2 is SYGVKD. The CDR3 loop is CAISAFGAGAKNIQYF. DNA for the CDR3: TGTGCCATCAGTGCCTTTGGGGCGGGAGCCAAAAACATTCAGTACTTC.

The chain employs TRBV10-2 and TRBJ1-3; TRBD1 is a possible D gene (5 bases). Trimming removed 6 bases from V and 2 bases from J, with 8 bases in between. This CDR3 has 13 residues. From germline, CDR1 is WSHSY and CDR2 SAAADI. The CDR3 loop reads CASSQGPGNTIYF. CDR3 bases: TGCGCCAGCAGCCAGGGACCTGGAAACACCATATATTTT.

This clone was observed once. The V call is TRBV5-1, the J call TRBJ2-3; TRBD1 is a possible D gene (6 bases). The CDR3 extends over 16 amino acids. The germline gives CDR1 SGHRS, CDR2 YFSETQ. V dropped 2 bases and J dropped 4 bases, with 17 bases sitting between them. DNA for the CDR3: TGCGCCAGCAGCTTAGGAACAGGGAATAAGGCAGATACGCAGTATTTT. It codes for CASSLGTGNKADTQYF.

The V call is TRBV27, the J call TRBJ1-1, with D tentatively TRBD1 (5 bases). V lost 5 bases, J lost 2 bases, and 15 bases lay in between. Germline V gene sequence: CDR1 MNHEY, CDR2 SMNVEV (reference sequence). The CDR3 contains 15 residues. The CDR3 sequence: CASSTLLGANTEAFF. DNA of the CDR3: TGTGCCAGCAGTACCCTCCTCGGGGCTAACACTGAAGCTTTCTTT.

The chain employs TRBV18 and TRBJ1-5; D possibly corresponds to TRBD1 (5 bases). The V end was cut by 3 bases, the J end by 8 bases, with 14 bases between. Germline CDR1 reads KGHSH; CDR2 reads LQKENI. The CDR3 covers 14 residues. The CDR3, as DNA: TGTGCCAGCTCACCCGCTCAGGGTATGGAGCCCCAGCATTTT. It codes for CASSPAQGMEPQHF.